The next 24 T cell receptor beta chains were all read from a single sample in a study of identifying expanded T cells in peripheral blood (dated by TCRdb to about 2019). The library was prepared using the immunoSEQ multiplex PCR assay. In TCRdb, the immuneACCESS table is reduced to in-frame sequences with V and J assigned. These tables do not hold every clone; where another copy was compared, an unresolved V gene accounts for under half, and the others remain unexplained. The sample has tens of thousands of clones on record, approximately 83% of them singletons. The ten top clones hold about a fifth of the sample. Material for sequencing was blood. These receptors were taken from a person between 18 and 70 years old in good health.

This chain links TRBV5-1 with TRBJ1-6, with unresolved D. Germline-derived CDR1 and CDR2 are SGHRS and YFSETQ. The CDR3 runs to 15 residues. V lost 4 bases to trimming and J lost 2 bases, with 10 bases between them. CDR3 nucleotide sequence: TGCGCCAGCAGCCTTGAGGGAGCCTATAATTCACCCCTCCACTTT. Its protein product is CASSLEGAYNSPLHF.

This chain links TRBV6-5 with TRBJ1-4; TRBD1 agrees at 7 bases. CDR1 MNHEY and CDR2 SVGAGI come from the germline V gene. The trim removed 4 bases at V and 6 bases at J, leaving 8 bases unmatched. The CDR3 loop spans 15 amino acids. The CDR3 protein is CASSSPGQRYEKLFF. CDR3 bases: TGTGCCAGCAGTTCCCCGGGACAGAGATATGAAAAACTGTTTTTT.

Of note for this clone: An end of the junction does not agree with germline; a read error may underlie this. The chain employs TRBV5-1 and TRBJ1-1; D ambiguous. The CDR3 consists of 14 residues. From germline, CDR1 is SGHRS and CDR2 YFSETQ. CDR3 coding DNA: TGCGCCAGCAGCCCGCAAACATTAATCGGTGAAGTTTTCTTT. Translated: CASSPQTLIGEVFF. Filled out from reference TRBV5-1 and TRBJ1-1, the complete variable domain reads KAGVTQTPRYLIKTRGQQVTLSCSPISGHRSVSWYQQTPGQGLQFLFEYFSETQRNKGNFPGRFSGRQFSNSRSEMNVSTLELGDSALYLCASSPQTLIGEVFFGQGTRLTVV.

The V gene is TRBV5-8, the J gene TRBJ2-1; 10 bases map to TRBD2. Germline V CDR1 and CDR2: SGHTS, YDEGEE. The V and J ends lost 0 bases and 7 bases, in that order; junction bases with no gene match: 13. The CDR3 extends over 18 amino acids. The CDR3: CASSLVIAGGPLGNEQFF. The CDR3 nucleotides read TGTGCCAGCAGCTTGGTCATAGCGGGAGGCCCCTTGGGGAATGAGCAGTTCTTC. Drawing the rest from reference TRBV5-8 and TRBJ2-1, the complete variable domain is EAGVTQSPTHLIKTRGQQATLRCSPISGHTSVYWYQQALGLGLQFLLWYDEGEERNRGNFPPRFSGRQFPNYSSELNVNALELEDSALYLCASSLVIAGGPLGNEQFFGPGTRLTVL.

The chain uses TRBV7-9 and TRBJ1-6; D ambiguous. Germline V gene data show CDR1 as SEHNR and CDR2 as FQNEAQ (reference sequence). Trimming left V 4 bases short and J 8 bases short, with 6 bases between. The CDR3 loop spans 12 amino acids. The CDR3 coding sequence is TGTGCCAGCAGCTCGAACTATTCACCCCTCCACTTT. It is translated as CASSSNYSPLHF.

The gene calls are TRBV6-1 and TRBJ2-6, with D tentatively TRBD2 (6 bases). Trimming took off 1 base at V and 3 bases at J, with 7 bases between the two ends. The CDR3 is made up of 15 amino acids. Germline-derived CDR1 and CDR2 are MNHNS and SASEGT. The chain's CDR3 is CASSEDGGGANVLTF. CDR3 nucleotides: TGTGCCAGCAGTGAAGACGGGGGTGGGGCCAACGTCCTGACTTTC.

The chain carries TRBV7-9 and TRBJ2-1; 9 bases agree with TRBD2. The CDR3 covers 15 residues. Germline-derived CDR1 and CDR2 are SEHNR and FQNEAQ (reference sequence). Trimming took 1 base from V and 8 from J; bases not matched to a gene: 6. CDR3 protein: CASSLGGGANHEQFF. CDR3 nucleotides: TGTGCCAGCAGCTTAGGCGGGGGGGCGAACCATGAGCAGTTCTTC.

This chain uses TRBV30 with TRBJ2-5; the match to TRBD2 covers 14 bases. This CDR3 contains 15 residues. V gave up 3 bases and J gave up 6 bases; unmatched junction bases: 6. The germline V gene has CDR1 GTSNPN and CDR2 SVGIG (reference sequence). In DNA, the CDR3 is TGTGCCTGGAGCGGGACTAGCGGGAGCGTGAAGACCCAGTACTTC. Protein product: CAWSGTSGSVKTQYF.

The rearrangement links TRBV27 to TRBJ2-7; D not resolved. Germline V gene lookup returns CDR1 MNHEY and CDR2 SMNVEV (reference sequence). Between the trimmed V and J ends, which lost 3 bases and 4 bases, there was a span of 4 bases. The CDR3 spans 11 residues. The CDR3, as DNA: TGTGCCAGCAGTTTTGGTTACGAGCAGTACTTC. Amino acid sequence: CASSFGYEQYF.

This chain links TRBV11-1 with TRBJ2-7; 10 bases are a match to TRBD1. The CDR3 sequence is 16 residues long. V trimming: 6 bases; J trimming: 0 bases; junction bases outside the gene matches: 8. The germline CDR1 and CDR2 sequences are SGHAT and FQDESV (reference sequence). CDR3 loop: CASRGDRGLYSYEQYF. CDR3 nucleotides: TGTGCCAGCAGGGGCGACAGGGGGCTCTACTCCTACGAGCAGTACTTC.

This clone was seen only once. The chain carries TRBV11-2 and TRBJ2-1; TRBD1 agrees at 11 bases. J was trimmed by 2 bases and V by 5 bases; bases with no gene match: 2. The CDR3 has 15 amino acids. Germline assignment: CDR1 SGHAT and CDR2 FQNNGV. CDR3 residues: CASSRGQGAYNEQFF. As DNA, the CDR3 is TGTGCCAGCAGCCGGGGACAGGGGGCCTACAATGAGCAGTTCTTC.

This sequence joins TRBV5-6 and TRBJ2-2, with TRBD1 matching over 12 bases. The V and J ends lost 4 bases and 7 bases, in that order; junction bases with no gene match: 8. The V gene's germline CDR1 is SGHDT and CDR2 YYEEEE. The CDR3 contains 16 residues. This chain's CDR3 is CASSLPGQGADGELFF. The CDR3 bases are TGTGCCAGCAGCCTTCCGGGACAGGGGGCCGACGGGGAGCTGTTTTTT.

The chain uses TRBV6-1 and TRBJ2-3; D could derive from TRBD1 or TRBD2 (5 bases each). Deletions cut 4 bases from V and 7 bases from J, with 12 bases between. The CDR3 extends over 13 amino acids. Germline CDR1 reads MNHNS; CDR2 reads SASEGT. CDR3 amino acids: CASSGRGRNTQYF. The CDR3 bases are TGTGCCAGCAGTGGCCGGGGCAGGAATACGCAGTATTTT.

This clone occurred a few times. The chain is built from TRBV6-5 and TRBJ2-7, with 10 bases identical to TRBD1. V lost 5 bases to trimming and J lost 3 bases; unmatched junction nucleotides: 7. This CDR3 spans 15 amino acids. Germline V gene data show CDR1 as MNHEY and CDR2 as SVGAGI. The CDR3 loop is CASSTGGTGVYEQYF. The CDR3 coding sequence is TGTGCCAGCAGTACAGGGGGGACAGGGGTCTACGAGCAGTACTTC.

The DNA of the CDR3 is TGTGCCAGTAGTATACTTGGGGGGCTAATAACTGAAGCTTTCTTT. It codes for CASSILGGLITEAFF. The J gene is TRBJ1-1, the V gene TRBV19, with D perhaps TRBD1 (6 bases). Germline V gene data show CDR1 as LNHDA and CDR2 as SQIVND (reference sequence). The CDR3 extends over 15 amino acids. V lost 2 bases to trimming and J lost 5 bases, with 15 bases between them.

DNA for the CDR3: TGTGCCAGCAGCAGGGGCGTAGCTAATGAAAAACTGTTTTTT. Its protein is CASSRGVANEKLFF. This chain links TRBV6-5 with TRBJ1-4, with TRBD1 as a possible D gene (6 bases). The CDR3 runs 14 residues. V lost 6 bases and J 3 bases, leaving 11 bases between the germline ends. Germline V gene lookup returns CDR1 MNHEY and CDR2 SVGAGI.

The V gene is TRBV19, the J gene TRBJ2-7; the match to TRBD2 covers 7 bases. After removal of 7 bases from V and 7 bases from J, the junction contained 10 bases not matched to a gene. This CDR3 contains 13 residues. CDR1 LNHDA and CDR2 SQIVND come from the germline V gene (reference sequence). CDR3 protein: CASTGGGTGEQYF. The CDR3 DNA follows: TGTGCCAGTACGGGAGGCGGGACGGGGGAGCAGTACTTC.

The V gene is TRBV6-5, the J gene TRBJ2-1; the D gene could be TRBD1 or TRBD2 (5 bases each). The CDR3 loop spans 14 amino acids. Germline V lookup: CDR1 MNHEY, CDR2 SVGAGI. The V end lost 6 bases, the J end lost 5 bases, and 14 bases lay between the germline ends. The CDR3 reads CASSSGTLNNEQFF. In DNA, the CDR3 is TGTGCCAGCAGCTCGGGGACCCTGAACAATGAGCAGTTCTTC.

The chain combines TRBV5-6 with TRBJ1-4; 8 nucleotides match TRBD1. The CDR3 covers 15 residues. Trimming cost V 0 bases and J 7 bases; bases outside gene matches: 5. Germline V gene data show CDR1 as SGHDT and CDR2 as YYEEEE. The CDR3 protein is CASSLVQGAGEKLFF. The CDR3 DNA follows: TGTGCCAGCAGCTTGGTGCAGGGGGCTGGTGAAAAACTGTTTTTT.

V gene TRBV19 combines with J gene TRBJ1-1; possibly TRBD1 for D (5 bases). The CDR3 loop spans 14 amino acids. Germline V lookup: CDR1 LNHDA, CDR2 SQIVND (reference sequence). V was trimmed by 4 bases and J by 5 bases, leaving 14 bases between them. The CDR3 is CASSTEFWGTEAFF. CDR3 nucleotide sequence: TGTGCCAGTAGTACAGAATTCTGGGGGACTGAAGCTTTCTTT.

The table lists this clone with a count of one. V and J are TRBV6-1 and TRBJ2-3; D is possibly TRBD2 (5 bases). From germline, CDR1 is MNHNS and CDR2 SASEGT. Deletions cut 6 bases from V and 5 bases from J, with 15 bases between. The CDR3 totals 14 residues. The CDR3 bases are TGTGCCAGCAGATCGTCGAGGGTAGGAGATACGCAGTATTTT. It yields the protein CASRSSRVGDTQYF.

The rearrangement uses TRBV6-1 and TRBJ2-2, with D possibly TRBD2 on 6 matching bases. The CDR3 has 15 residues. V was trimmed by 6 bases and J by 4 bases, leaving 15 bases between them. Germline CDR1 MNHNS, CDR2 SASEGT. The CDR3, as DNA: TGTGCCAGCAGCCCCCCCATCGGGGGCACCGGGGAGCTGTTTTTT. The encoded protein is CASSPPIGGTGELFF.

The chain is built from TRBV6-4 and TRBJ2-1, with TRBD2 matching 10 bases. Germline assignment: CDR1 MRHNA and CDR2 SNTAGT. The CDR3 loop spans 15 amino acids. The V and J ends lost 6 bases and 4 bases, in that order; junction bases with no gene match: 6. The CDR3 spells CASSLSSGGYNEQFF. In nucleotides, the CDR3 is TGTGCCAGCAGCTTGAGTAGCGGGGGGTACAATGAGCAGTTCTTC.

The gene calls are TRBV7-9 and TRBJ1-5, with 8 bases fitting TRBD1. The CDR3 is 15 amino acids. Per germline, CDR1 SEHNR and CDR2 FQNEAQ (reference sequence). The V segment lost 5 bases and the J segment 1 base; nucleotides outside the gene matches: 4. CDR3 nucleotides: TGTGCCAGCAGCCCGACAGGGGACAGCAATCAGCCCCAGCATTTT. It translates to CASSPTGDSNQPQHF.